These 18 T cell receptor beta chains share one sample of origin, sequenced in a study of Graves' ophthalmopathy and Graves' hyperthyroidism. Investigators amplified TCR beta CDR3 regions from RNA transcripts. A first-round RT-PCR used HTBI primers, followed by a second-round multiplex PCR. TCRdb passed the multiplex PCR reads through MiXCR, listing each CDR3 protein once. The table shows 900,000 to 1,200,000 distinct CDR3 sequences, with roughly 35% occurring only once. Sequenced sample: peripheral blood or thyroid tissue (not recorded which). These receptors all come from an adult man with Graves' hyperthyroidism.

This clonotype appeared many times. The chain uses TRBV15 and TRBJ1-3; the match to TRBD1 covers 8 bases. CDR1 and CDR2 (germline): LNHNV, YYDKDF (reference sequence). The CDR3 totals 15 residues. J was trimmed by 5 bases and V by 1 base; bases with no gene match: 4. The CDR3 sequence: CATSRVTGERNTIYF. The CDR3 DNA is TGTGCCACCAGCAGAGTGACAGGGGAGCGAAACACCATATATTTT.

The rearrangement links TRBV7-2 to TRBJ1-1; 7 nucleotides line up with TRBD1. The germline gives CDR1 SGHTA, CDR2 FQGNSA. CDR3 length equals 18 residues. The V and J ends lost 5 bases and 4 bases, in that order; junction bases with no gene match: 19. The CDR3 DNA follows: TGTGCCAGCAGCGGAGAGACAGGGATATCAGTGGGATTCACTGAAGCTTTCTTT. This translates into CASSGETGISVGFTEAFF.

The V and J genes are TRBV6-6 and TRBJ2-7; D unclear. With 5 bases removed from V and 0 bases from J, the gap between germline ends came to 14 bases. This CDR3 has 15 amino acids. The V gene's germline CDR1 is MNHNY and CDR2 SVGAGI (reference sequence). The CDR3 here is CASSEAPESSYEQYF. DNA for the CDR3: TGTGCCAGCAGTGAAGCTCCGGAGAGCTCCTACGAGCAGTACTTC.

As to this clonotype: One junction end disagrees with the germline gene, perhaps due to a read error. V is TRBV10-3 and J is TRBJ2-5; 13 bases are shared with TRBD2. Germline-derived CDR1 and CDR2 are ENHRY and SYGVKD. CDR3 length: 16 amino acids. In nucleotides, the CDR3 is TGTGCCAGCAGTTCCACAGGACTAGCGGGAGTGGAGACCCAGTACTTC. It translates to CASSSTGLAGVETQYF.

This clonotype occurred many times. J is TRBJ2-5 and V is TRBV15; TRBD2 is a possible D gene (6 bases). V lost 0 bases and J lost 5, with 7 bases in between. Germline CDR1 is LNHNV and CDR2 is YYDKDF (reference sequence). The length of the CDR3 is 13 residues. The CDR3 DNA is TGTGCCACCAGCAGAGACCTAGCGGAGACCCAGTACTTC. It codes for CATSRDLAETQYF.

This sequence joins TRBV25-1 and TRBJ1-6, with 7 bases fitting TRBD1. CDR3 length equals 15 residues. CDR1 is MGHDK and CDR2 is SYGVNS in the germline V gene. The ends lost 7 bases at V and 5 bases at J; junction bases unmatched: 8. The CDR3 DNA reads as TGTGCCAGCACCACCGGGACAGACAATAATTCACCCCTCCACTTT. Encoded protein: CASTTGTDNNSPLHF. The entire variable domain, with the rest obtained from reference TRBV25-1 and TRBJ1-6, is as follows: EADIYQTPRYLVIGTGKKITLECSQTMGHDKMYWYQQDPGMELHLIHYSYGVNSTEKGDLSSESTVSRIRTEHFPLTLESARPSHTSQYLCASTTGTDNNSPLHFGNGTRLTVT.

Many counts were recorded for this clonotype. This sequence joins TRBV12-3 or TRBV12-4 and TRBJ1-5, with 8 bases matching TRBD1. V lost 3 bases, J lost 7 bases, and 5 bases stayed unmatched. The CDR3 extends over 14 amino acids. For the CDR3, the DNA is TGTGCCAGCAGTTTGACAGGGGCATGGCAGCCCCAGCATTTT. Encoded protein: CASSLTGAWQPQHF.

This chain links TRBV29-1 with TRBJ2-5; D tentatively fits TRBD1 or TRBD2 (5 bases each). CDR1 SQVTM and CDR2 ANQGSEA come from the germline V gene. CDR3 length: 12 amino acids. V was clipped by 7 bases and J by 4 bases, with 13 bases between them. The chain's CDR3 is CSGAGTGETQYF. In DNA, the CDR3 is TGCAGCGGAGCAGGGACGGGAGAGACCCAGTACTTC.

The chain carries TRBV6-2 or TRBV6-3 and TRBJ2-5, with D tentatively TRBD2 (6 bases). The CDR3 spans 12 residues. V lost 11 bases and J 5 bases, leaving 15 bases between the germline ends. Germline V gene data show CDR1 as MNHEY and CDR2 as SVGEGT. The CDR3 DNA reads TGTGCCGGCGGGACTTCATGGGAGACCCAGTACTTC. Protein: CAGGTSWETQYF.

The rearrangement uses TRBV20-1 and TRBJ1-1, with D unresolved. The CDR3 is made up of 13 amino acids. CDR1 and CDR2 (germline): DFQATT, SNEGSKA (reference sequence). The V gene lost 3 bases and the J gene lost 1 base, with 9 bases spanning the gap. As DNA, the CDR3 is TGCAGTGCTAGGAGTAAGGGGAACACTGAAGCTTTCTTT. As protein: CSARSKGNTEAFF.

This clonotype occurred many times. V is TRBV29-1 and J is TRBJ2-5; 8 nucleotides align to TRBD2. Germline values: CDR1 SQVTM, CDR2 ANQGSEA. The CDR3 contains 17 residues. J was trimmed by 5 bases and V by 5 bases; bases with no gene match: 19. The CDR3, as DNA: TGCAGCGTTTTTCTTCATCCCAGCGGGAGTGCGAAGGAGACCCAGTACTTC. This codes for CSVFLHPSGSAKETQYF.

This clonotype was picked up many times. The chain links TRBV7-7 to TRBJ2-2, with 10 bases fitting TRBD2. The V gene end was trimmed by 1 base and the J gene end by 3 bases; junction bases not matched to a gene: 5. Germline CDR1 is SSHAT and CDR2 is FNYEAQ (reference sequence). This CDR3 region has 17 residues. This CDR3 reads CASSLEPSGRDTGELFF. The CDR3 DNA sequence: TGTGCCAGCAGCTTAGAGCCTAGCGGGAGAGACACCGGGGAGCTGTTTTTT.

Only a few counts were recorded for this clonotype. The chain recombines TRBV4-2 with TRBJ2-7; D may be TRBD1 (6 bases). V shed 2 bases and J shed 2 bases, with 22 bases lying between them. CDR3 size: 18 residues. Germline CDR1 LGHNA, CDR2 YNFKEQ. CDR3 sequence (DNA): TGTGCCAGCAGCCAAAACAGGTGGTGGGACAACCGAGCCTACGAGCAGTACTTC. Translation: CASSQNRWWDNRAYEQYF.

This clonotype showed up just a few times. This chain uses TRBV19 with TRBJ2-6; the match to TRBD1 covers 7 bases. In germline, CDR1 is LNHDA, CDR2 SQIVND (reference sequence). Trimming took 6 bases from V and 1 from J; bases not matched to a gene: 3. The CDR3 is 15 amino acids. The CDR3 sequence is CASRTGLSGANVLTF. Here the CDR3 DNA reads TGTGCCAGTAGGACAGGGCTATCTGGGGCCAACGTCCTGACTTTC.

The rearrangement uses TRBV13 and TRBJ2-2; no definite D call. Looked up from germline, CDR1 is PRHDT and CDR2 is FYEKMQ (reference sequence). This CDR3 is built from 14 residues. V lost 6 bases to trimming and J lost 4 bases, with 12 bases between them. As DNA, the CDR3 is TGTGCCAGCAGTTCTCCTACTTCCACCGGGGAGCTGTTTTTT. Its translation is CASSSPTSTGELFF.

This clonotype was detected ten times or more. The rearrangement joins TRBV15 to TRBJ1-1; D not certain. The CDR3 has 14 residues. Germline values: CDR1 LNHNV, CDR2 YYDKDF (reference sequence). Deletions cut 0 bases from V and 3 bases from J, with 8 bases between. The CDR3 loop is CATSRDLGDTEAFF. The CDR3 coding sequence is TGTGCCACCAGCAGAGATCTTGGAGACACTGAAGCTTTCTTT.

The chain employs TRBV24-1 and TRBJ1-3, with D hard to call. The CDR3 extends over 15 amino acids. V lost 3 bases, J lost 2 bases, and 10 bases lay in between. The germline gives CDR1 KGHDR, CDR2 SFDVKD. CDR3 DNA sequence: TGTGCCACCAGTGATCTGAGGACTGCTGGAAACACCATATATTTT. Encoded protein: CATSDLRTAGNTIYF.

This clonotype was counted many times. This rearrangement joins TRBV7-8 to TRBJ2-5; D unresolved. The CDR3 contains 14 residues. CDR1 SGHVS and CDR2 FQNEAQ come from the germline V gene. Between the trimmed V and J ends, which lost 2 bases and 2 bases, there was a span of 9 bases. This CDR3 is CASSLRSRQETQYF. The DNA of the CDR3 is TGTGCCAGCAGCTTACGGAGTCGTCAAGAGACCCAGTACTTC.